This T cell receptor beta chain was identified in a study of OX40 agonist ivuxolimab in advanced cancers. The study in broad terms: Ivuxolimab was a fully human IgG2 agonistic monoclonal antibody targeting the costimulatory receptor OX40 (CD134). Intravenous ivuxolimab was administered to patients every 2 weeks at six dose levels: 0.01, 0.1, 0.3, 1.5, 3 and 10 mg/kg. Of the roughly 51 patients in dose escalation, 19 had hepatocellular carcinoma, around 15 had melanoma, 9 had renal cell carcinoma and 9 had head and neck cancer. A male proportion of roughly 80% and a mean age of approximately 62 years, ranging from roughly 23 to 90, were recorded for the dose-escalation cohort. Patients were allowed to have had prior anti-PD-1, anti-PD-L1 or anti-CTLA-4 therapy, and roughly two fifths of the dose-escalation patients had been treated with checkpoint inhibitors. Three dose-escalation patients achieved partial responses, one with hepatocellular carcinoma and two with cutaneous melanoma. The point of sequencing TCRbeta in the periphery was to test whether ivuxolimab changed TCR sequence diversity and drove clonal T-cell expansion. The paper describes the monotherapy dose-escalation part (N ≈ 51 patients) of the phase I trial of ivuxolimab.

The trial excluded patients who had a history of autoimmune disease or were on systemic immunosuppression. Peripheral blood for TCR sequencing was collected from all dose cohorts at baseline, on cycle 4 day 1, and on cycle 7 day 1. The samples were drawn from a first-in-human, open-label, multicenter phase I dose-escalation trial of ivuxolimab. Adults with locally advanced or metastatic melanoma, renal cell, hepatocellular, or head and neck squamous cell carcinoma were enrolled in the trial. CD4+ and CD8+ T cells were sorted separately from peripheral blood before TCR sequencing. From the cysteine through the phenylalanine, the CDR3 covers 16 amino acids. Only the CDR3 part of the read is kept: 48 bases, read in frame from the first base. Trimming removed 7 bases from V and 4 bases from J, leaving 21 bases between the germline ends. The germline V gene gives CDR1 as MGHRA and CDR2 as YSYEKL. General study outcomes and caveats: Low levels of normalized T-cell clonal expansion were also seen in some patients who did not respond. The antigen specificity of the peripheral T cells that underwent clonal expansion was not determined. Clonal expansion of both CD4+ and CD8+ blood T cells was observed from baseline to week 6 at doses 0.1 to 3.0 mg/kg. Partial responders in the 0.1-3.0 mg/kg groups had among the lowest normalized peripheral clonal expansion, especially among CD8+ T cells. On average, CD8+ T cells showed more expanded clones than CD4+ T cells after ivuxolimab.

To sequence the TCRbeta CDR3 region, genomic DNA was isolated from the sorted cells. The immunoSEQ Assay was used for sequencing of TCRbeta CDR3 regions. Drawn from immuneACCESS, this table holds only the in-frame rearrangements with V and J called that TCRdb kept. Clones are partly lost; checked studies trace under half to an unresolved V gene and leave the rest unexplained. The sample contains about 82,000 clones, approximately 85% of them found a single time. The top ten hold more than 2% of the sample. As for this clone: What this receptor recognizes is not known. Base qualities are not at hand, and no much larger clone is one base apart.

The sample here was CD4+ or CD8+ T cells sorted from blood, taken in a trial of the OX40 agonist ivuxolimab. Recombination connected TRBV4-1 to TRBJ2-3; D gene: possibly TRBD2, on 6 matching bases. This TCR derives from an adult with an advanced solid tumor such as melanoma, head and neck, liver or kidney cancer. The CDR3 corresponds to CASTDSGSLGADTQYF. The DNA sequence reads TGCGCCAGCACCGATAGCGGATCTCTAGGGGCAGATACGCAGTATTTT.